One and the same sample provided the 3 T cell receptor beta chains below, sequenced in a study of T cell repertoires in cytomegalovirus infection. TCRdb itself ran the reads through MiXCR, one entry per CDR3 protein. The sample has 830,000 or so distinct CDR3 sequences; around a third are singletons. The antigens these receptors bind are not known. Sequenced material: cultured CD8+ T cells from PBMCs, taken from culture after CMV antigen stimulation. These receptor sequences come from a human donor in good health (CMV status not recorded). Some clones in this sample may be carry-over from other donors' samples.

The J gene is TRBJ2-5, the V gene TRBV7-3, with TRBD1 identical over 9 bases. J was trimmed by 2 bases and V by 2 bases; bases with no gene match: 6. The V gene's germline CDR1 is SGHTA and CDR2 FQGTGA. This CDR3 has 16 amino acids. The CDR3 sequence is CASSLFGTGSQETQYF. The CDR3 DNA reads TGTGCCAGCAGCTTATTTGGGACAGGGTCTCAAGAGACCCAGTACTTC.

The V gene is TRBV27, the J gene TRBJ2-2, with D hard to call. The germline CDR1 and CDR2 sequences are MNHEY and SMNVEV (reference sequence). Trimming took off 8 bases at V and 3 bases at J, with 10 bases between the two ends. The CDR3 has 13 amino acids. CDR3 sequence reads: CASGPLHTGELFF. DNA of the CDR3: TGTGCCAGCGGGCCCTTGCACACCGGGGAGCTGTTTTTT.

This clonotype was seen once. This chain connects TRBV6-2 or TRBV6-3 to TRBJ2-3; 12 positions match TRBD2. The germline CDR1 and CDR2 sequences are MNHEY and SVGEGT. The CDR3 sequence is 18 residues long. The J segment lost 2 bases and the V segment lost 2 bases, leaving 8 bases of the junction unmatched. In DNA, the CDR3 is TGTGCCAGCAGTTACGACCGACTAGCGGGGGTCTTCACAGATACGCAGTATTTT. Protein product: CASSYDRLAGVFTDTQYF.